This T cell receptor (beta chain) came from a study of graft-versus-host responses after intestinal transplantation. Study summary: Recipients had multivisceral, liver-intestinal, or isolated intestinal transplants. Overall study results and limits: There was an association between peak levels of circulating GvH clones and early post-transplant HvG declines.

Only in-frame clones appear in the TCRdb table, and some are missing; sequencing was by immunoSEQ multiplex PCR. In the table there are under 90,000 clones, 80% to 95% of which are singletons. With 2 bases removed from V and 5 bases from J, the gap between germline ends came to 9 bases. The CDR3 runs 13 residues. The germline gives CDR1 ENHRY, CDR2 SYGVKD. Of note for this clone: What it recognizes is unknown.

The source material was PBMCs, sampled 98 days after intestinal transplantation. The clonotype was recovered from a human patient who received an intestinal transplant, so some T cells may come from the graft donor. The V and J genes are TRBV10-3 and TRBJ1-1, with D possibly being TRBD1 (5 bases). As DNA, the CDR3 is TGTGCCATCAGTGAGGACCGGGGGACTGAAGCTTTCTTT. It encodes CAISEDRGTEAFF.